This TCR beta chain comes out of a study of T cell changes during pregnancy in multiple sclerosis. The CDR3 is made up of 14 amino acids. Germline V gene sequence: CDR1 MRHNA, CDR2 SNTAGT. Trimming left V 4 bases short and J 6 bases short, with 13 bases between. The assay was immunoSEQ multiplex PCR, and TCRdb's table has in-frame clones only and misses some. The sample has roughly 93,000 clones, roughly 92% seen once. J is TRBJ1-5 and V is TRBV6-4; D might be TRBD1 (5 bases). This TCR came from a female donor with multiple sclerosis, enrolled in a pregnancy study. Sequenced here: peripheral blood, sampled after pregnancy. The CDR3 DNA reads as TGTGCCAGCAGTGTGGACAACATCGGTCAGCCCCAGCATTTT. Its translation is CASSVDNIGQPQHF.